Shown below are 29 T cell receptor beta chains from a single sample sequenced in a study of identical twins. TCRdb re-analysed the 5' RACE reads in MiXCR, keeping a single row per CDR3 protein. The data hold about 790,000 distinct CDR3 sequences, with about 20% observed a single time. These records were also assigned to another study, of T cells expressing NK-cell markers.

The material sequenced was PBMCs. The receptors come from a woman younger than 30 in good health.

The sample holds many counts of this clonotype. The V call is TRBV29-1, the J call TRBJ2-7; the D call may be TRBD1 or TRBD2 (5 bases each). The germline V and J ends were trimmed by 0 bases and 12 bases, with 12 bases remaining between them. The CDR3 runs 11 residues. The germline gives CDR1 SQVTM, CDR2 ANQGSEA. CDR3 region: CSVEDGTGSYF. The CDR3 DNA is TGCAGCGTTGAAGATGGGACGGGGTCGTACTTC.

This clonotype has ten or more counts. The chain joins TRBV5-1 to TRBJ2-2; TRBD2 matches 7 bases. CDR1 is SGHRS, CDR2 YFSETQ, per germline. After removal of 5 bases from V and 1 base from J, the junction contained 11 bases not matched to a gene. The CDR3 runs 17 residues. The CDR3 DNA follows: TGCGCCAGCAGTTCATCTCTAGCGGTTCAGAACACCGGGGAGCTGTTTTTT. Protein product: CASSSSLAVQNTGELFF.

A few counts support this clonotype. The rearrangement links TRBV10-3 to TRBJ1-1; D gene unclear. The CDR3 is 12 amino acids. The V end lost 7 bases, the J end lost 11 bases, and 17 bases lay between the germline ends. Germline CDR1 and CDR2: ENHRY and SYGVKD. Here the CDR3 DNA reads TGTGCCATCATCAGCCAGTTAGGTAACGCTTTCTTT. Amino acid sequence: CAIISQLGNAFF.

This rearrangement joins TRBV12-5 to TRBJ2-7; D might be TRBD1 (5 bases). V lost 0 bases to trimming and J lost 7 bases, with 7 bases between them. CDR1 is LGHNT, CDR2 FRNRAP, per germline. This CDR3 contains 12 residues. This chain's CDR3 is CASGLVREEQYF. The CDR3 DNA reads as TGTGCTAGTGGTTTGGTCAGGGAAGAGCAGTACTTC.

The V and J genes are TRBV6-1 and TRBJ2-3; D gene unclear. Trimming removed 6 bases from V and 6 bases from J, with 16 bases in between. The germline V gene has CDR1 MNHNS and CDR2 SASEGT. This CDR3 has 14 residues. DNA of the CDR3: TGTGCCAGCAGCGCGCGGCTCAGTCTCGATACGCAGTATTTT. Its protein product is CASSARLSLDTQYF.

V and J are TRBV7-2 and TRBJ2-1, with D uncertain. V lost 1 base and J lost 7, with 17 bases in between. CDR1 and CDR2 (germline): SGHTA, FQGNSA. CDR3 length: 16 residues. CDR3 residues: CASSLVTTPTPNEQFF. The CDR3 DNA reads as TGTGCCAGCAGCTTAGTAACGACCCCGACCCCTAATGAGCAGTTCTTC.

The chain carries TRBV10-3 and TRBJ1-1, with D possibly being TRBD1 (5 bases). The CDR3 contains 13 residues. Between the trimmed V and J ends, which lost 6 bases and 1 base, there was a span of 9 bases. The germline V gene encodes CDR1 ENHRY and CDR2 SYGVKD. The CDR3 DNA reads TGTGCCATCAGGGACATCTCGAACACTGAAGCTTTCTTT. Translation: CAIRDISNTEAFF.

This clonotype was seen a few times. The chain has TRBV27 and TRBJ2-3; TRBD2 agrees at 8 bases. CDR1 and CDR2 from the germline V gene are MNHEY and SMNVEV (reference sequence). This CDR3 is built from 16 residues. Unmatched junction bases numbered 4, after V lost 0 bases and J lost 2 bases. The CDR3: CASSLSLAGTTDTQYF. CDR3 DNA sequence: TGTGCCAGCAGTTTATCGTTAGCGGGAACCACAGATACGCAGTATTTT.

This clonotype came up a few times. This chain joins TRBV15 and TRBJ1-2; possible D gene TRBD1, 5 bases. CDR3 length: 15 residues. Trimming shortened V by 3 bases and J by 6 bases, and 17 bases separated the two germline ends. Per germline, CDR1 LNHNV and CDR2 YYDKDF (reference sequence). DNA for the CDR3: TGTGCCACCAGCAGGCAGGTGGGGACGAGCGATGGCTACACCTTC. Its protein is CATSRQVGTSDGYTF.

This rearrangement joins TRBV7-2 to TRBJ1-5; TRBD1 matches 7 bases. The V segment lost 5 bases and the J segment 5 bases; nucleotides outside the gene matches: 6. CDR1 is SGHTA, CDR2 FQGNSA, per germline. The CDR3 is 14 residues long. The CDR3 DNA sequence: TGTGCCAGCAGCAATCAGGGGGGCGATCAGCCCCAGCATTTT. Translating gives CASSNQGGDQPQHF.

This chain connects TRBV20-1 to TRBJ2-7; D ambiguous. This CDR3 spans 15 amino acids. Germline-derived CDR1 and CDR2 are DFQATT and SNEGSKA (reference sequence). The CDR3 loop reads CSAQDSTTPSYEQYF. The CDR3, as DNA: TGCAGCGCACAAGACTCGACCACCCCTTCCTACGAGCAGTACTTC.

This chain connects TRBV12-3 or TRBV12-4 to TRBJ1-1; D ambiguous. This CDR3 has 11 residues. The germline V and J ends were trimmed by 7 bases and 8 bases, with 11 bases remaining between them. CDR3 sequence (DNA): TGTGCCAGCACCTTGACTGGGGAAGCTTTCTTT. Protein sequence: CASTLTGEAFF.

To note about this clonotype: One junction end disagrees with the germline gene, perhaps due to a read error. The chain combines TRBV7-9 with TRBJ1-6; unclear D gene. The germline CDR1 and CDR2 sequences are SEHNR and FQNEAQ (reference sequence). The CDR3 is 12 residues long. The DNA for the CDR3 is TGTGCCAGCAGCTTATCGACCTCACCCCTCCTCTTT. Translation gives CASSLSTSPLLF.

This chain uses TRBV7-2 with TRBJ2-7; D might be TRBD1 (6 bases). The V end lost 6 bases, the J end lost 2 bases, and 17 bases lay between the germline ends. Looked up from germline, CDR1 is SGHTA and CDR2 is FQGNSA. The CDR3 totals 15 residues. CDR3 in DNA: TGTGCCAGCAGTTTTGGTGACAGGACAACCTACGAGCAGTACTTC. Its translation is CASSFGDRTTYEQYF.

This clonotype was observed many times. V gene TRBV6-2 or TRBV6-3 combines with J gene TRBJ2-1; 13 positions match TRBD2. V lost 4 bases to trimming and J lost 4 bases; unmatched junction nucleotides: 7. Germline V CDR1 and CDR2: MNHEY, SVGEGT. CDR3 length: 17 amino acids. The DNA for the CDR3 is TGTGCCAGCAGTTGGCGGGGACTAGCGGGGATTTACAATGAGCAGTTCTTC. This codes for CASSWRGLAGIYNEQFF.

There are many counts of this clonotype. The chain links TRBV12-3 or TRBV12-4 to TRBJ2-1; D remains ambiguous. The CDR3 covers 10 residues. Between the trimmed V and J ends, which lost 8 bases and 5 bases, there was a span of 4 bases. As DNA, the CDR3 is TGTGCCAGCGGAGACAATGAGCAGTTCTTC. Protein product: CASGDNEQFF.

CDR3 amino acids: CSARESGAGGIDEQYF. The CDR3 nucleotides are TGCAGTGCTAGAGAGAGCGGAGCGGGGGGTATCGACGAGCAGTACTTC. The chain recombines TRBV20-1 with TRBJ2-7, with 9 bases matching TRBD2. The CDR3 runs 16 residues. The J segment lost 5 bases and the V segment lost 0 bases, leaving 11 bases of the junction unmatched. Germline CDR1 DFQATT, CDR2 SNEGSKA (reference sequence).

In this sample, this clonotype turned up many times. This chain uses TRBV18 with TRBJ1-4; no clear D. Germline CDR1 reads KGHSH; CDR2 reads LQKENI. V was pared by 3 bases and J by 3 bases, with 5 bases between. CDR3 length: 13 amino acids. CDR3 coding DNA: TGTGCCAGCTCACCTGGACCTAATGAAAAACTGTTTTTT. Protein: CASSPGPNEKLFF.

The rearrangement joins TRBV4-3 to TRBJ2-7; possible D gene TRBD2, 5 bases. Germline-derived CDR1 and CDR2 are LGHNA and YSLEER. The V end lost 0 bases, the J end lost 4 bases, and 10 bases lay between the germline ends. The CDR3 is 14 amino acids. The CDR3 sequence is CASSQEASSYEQYF. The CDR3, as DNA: TGCGCCAGCAGCCAAGAGGCTAGCAGTTACGAGCAGTACTTC.

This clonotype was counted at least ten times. Written as DNA, the CDR3 is TGTGCCAGCAGTTTAGATCCTGGGAGGGGAGACTATGGCTACACCTTC. This translates into CASSLDPGRGDYGYTF. The chain uses TRBV12-3 or TRBV12-4 and TRBJ1-2; a weak D match, TRBD1 (5 bases). V lost 1 base, J lost 3 bases, and 15 bases lay in between. The CDR3 is made up of 16 amino acids.

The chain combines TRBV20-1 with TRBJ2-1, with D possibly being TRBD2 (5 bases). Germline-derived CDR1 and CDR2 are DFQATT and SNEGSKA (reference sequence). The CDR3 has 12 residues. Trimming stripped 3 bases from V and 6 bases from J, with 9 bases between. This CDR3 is CSASVSVNEQFF. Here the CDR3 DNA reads TGCAGTGCTAGTGTTAGCGTCAATGAGCAGTTCTTC.

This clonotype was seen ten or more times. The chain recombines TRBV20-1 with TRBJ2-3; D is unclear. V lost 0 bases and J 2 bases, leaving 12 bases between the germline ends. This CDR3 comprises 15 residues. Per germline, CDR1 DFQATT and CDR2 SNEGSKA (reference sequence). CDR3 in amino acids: CSARDSVRPTDTQYF. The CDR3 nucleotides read TGCAGTGCTAGAGATAGTGTAAGACCCACAGATACGCAGTATTTT.

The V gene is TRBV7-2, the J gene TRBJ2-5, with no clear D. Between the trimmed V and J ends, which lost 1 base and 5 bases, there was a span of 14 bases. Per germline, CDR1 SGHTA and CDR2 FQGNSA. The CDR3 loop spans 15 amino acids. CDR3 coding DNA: TGTGCCAGCAGCTTAGTAGTCCTTCGCCGGGAGACCCAGTACTTC. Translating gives CASSLVVLRRETQYF.

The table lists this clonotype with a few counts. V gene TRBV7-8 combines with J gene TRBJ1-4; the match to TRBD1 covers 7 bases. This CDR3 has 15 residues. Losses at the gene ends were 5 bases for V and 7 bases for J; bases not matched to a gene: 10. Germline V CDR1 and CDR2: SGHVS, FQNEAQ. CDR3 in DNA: TGTGCCAGCAGCGGCCGGGACAGAGGAAGTGAAAAACTGTTTTTT. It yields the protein CASSGRDRGSEKLFF.

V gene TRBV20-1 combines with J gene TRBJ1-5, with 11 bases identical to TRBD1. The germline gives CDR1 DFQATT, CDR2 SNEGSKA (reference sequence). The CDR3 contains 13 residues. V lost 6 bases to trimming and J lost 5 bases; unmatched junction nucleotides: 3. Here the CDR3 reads CSATDRGHQPQHF. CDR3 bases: TGCAGTGCGACGGACAGGGGGCATCAGCCCCAGCATTTT.

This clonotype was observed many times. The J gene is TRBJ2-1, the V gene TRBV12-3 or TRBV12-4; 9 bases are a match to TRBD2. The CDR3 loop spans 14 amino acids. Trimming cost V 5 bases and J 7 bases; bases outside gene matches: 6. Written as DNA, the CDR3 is TGTGCCAGCAGTGGCGGGGGGGGGGTGAATGAGCAGTTCTTC. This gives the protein CASSGGGGVNEQFF.

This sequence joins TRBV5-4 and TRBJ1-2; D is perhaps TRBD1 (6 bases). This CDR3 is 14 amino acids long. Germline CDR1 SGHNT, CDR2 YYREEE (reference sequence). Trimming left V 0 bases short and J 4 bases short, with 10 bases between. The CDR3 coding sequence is TGTGCCAGCAGCTTGGACAGGGAGTCCTATGGCTACACCTTC. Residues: CASSLDRESYGYTF.

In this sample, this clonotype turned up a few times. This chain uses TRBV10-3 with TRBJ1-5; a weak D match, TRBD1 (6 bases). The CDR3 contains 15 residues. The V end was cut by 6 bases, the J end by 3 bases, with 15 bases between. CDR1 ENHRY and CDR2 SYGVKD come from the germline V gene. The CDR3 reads CAIRQGGTLNQPQHF. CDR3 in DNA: TGTGCCATCAGGCAAGGGGGGACCCTCAATCAGCCCCAGCATTTT.

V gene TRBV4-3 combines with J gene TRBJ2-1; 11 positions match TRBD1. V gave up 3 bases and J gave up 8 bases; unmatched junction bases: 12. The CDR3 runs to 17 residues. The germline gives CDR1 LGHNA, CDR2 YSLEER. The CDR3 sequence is CASSQGFRDRGLYEQFF. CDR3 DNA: TGCGCCAGCAGCCAGGGGTTCCGGGACAGGGGGTTGTATGAGCAGTTCTTC.